This T cell receptor beta chain was captured by sequencing in a study of cytomegalovirus exposure and HLA in healthy donors. The CDR3 consists of 16 residues. V was shortened by 5 bases and J by 5 bases, with 21 bases between the two germline ends. Germline V gene sequence: CDR1 MDHEN, CDR2 SYDVKM. A remark on this clone: The antigen remains unidentified.

Whole-study findings and limits: Likely technical artifact: a cluster of highly shared sequence variants.

In nominal health when sampled, donors likely had unrecorded immune exposures nonetheless. The PCR ran on 60 Vbeta and 13 Jbeta primers. TCRdb keeps only in-frame clones here, not all; method: immunoSEQ multiplex PCR. This sample carries 150,000 or so clones, 73% of them seen once, and the ten largest clones take 1.6%. The V call is TRBV28, the J call TRBJ1-1, with D tentatively TRBD1 (6 bases). This clonotype was obtained from a young woman in good health and CMV-seronegative. The sample was PBMCs. This CDR3 is CASSPYGQLRVTEAFF. CDR3 nucleotide sequence: TGTGCCAGCAGTCCCTACGGACAGTTAAGGGTAACTGAAGCTTTCTTT.